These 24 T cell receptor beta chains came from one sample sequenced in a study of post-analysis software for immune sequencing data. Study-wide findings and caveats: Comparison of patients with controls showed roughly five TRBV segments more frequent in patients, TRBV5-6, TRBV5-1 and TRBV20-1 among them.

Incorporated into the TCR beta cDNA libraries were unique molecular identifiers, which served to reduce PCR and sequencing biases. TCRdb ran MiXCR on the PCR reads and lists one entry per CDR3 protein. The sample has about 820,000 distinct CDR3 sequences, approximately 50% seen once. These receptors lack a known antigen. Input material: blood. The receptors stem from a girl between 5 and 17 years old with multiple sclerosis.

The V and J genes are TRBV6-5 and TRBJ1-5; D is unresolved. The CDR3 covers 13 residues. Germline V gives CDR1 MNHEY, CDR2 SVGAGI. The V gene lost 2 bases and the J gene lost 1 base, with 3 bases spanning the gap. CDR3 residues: CASSYGSNQPQHF. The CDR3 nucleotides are TGTGCCAGCAGTTACGGGAGCAATCAGCCCCAGCATTTT.

The CDR3 DNA follows: TGTGCCAGCAGCTCAAAGGCCCTAACTAGCACAGATACGCAGTATTTT. Protein: CASSSKALTSTDTQYF. The gene calls are TRBV7-3 and TRBJ2-3; D unresolved. Trimming shortened V by 4 bases and J by 0 bases, and 14 bases separated the two germline ends. Germline values: CDR1 SGHTA, CDR2 FQGTGA. The CDR3 runs to 16 residues.

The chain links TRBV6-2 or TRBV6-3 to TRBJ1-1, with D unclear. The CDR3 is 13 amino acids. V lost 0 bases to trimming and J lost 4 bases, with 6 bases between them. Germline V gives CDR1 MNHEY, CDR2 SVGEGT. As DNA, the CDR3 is TGTGCCAGCAGTTACTCCCCTCTCACTGAAGCTTTCTTT. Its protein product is CASSYSPLTEAFF.

This CDR3 is CASSLLGASHNEQFF. The CDR3 region has the DNA TGCGCCAGCAGCTTGTTAGGGGCCTCTCACAATGAGCAGTTCTTC. The chain joins TRBV5-1 to TRBJ2-1; D may be TRBD1 (5 bases). Germline V gene lookup returns CDR1 SGHRS and CDR2 YFSETQ. This CDR3 spans 15 amino acids. V was shortened by 1 base and J by 5 bases, with 13 bases between the two germline ends.

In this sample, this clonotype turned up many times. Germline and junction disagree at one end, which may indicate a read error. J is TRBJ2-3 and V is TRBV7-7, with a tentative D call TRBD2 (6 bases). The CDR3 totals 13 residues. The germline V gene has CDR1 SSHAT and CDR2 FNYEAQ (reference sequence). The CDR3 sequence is CASSLSGADTQYF. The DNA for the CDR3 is TGCGCCAGCAGCTTGTCGGGGGCAGATACGCAGTATTTT.

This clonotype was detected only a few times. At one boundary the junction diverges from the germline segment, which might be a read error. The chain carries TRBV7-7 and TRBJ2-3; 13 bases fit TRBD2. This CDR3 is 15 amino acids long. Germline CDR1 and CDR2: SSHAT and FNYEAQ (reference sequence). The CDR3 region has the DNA TGTGCTAGCAGCTTCGGGACTAGCGGGATCGATACGCAGTATTTT. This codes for CASSFGTSGIDTQYF.

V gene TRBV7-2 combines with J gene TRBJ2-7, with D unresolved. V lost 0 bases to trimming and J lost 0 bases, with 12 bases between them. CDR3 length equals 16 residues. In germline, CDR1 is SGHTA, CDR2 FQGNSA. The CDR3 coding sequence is TGTGCCAGCAGCTTAGCGGCCGGATGGAGCTCCTACGAGCAGTACTTC. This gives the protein CASSLAAGWSSYEQYF. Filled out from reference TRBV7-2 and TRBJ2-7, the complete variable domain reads GAGVSQSPSNKVTEKGKDVELRCDPISGHTALYWYRQSLGQGLEFLIYFQGNSAPDKSGLPSDRFSAERTGGSVSTLTIQRTQQEDSAVYLCASSLAAGWSSYEQYFGPGTRLTVT.

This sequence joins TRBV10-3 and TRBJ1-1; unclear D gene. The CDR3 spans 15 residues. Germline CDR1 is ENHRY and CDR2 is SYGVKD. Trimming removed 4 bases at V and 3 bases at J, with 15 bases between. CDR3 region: CAISGARAKYTEAFF. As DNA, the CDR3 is TGTGCCATCAGTGGGGCCAGAGCTAAATACACTGAAGCTTTCTTT.

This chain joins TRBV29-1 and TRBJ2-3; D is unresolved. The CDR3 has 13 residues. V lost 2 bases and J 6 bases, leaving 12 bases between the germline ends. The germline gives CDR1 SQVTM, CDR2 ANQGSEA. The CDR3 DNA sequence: TGCAGCGTTGAACCCTCAGCTAGGGATACGCAGTATTTT. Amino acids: CSVEPSARDTQYF.

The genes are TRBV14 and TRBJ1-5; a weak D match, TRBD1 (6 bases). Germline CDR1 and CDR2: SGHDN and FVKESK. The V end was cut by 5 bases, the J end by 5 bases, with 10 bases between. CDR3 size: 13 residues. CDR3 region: CASSLRTDQPQHF. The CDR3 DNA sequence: TGTGCCAGCAGCTTAAGGACAGATCAGCCCCAGCATTTT.

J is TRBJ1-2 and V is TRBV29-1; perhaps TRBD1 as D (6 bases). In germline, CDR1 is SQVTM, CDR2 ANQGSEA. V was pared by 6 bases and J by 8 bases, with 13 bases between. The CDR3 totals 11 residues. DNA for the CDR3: TGCAGCGTCTACAGGGAGCTCGGCTACACCTTC. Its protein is CSVYRELGYTF.

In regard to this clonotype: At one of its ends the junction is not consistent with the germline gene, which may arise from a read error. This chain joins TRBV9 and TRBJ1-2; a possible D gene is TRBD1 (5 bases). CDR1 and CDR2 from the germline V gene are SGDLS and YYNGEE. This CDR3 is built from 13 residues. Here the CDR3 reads CAGSPRDGYGYTF. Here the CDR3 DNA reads TGTGCCGGCAGCCCCCGGGACGGCTATGGCTACACCTTC.

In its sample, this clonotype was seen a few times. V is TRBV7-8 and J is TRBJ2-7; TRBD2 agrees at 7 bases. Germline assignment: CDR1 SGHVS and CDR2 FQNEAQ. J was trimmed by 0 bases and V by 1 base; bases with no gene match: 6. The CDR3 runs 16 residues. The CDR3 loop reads CASSLGGGRGSYEQYF. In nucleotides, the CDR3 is TGTGCCAGCAGCTTAGGGGGGGGACGGGGCTCCTACGAGCAGTACTTC.

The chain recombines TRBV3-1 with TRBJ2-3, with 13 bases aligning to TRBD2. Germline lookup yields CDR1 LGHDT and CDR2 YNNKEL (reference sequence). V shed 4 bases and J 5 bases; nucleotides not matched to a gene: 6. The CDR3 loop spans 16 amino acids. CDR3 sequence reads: CASSRRTSGRIDTQYF. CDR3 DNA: TGTGCCAGCAGCCGCCGGACTAGCGGGAGAATAGATACGCAGTATTTT.

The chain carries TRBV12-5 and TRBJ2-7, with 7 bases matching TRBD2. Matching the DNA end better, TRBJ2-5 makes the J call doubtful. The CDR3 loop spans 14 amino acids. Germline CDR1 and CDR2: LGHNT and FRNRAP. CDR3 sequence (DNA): TGTGCTAGTGGTTTCGGACTAGACGGAGAGACCCAGTACTTC. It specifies CASGFGLDGETQYF.

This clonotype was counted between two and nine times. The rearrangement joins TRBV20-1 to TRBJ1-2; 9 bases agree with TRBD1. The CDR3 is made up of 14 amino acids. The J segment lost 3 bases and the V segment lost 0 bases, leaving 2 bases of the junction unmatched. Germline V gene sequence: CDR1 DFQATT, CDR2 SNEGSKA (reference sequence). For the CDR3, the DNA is TGCAGTGCTAGAGATCGGGACAGGGACTATGGCTACACCTTC. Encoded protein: CSARDRDRDYGYTF.

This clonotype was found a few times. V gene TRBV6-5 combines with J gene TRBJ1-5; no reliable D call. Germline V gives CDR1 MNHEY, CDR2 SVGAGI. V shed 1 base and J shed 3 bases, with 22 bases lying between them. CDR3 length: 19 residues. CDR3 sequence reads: CASSYLRGLNGLDNQPQHF. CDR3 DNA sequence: TGTGCCAGCAGTTACTTACGGGGATTGAACGGGCTCGACAATCAGCCCCAGCATTTT.

The CDR3 coding sequence is TGTGCCAGCAGCCAAGCTTCGGGGGAGCAGGGCCCTTTCAATGAGCAGTTCTTC. The encoded protein is CASSQASGEQGPFNEQFF. The chain employs TRBV3-1 and TRBJ2-1; tentatively, D is TRBD2 (6 bases). CDR3 length equals 18 residues. Trimming removed 1 base at V and 6 bases at J, with 22 bases between. Germline CDR1 reads LGHDT; CDR2 reads YNNKEL (reference sequence).

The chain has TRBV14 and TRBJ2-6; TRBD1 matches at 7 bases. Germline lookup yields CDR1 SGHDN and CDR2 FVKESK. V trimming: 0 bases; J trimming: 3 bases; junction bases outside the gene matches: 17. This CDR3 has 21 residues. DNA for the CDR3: TGTGCCAGCAGCCAAGATTTACTAGAGGGCAGGGGGTCGGATGGGGCCAACGTCCTGACTTTC. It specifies CASSQDLLEGRGSDGANVLTF.

The CDR3 protein is CASSPGTGLNQPQHF. The CDR3, as DNA: TGTGCCAGCAGCCCCGGGACAGGGCTCAATCAGCCCCAGCATTTT. The J gene is TRBJ1-5, the V gene TRBV6-5, with 9 bases identical to TRBD1. V lost 6 bases to trimming and J lost 3 bases; unmatched junction nucleotides: 6. Germline V gene data show CDR1 as MNHEY and CDR2 as SVGAGI. CDR3 length equals 15 residues.

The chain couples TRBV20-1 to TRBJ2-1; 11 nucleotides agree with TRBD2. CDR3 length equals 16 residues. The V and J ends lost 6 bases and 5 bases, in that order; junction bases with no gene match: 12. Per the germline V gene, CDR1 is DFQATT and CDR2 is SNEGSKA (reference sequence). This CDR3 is CSATPLAGVSHNEQFF. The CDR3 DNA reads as TGCAGTGCGACGCCACTAGCGGGAGTTTCCCACAATGAGCAGTTCTTC.

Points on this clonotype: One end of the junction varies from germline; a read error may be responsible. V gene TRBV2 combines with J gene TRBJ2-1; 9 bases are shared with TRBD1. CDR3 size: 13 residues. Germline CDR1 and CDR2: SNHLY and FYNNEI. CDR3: CASSFDRGNGQFF. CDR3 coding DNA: TGTGCCAGCAGTTTCGACAGGGGGAATGGGCAGTTCTTC. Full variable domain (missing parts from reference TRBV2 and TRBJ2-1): EPEVTQTPSHQVTQMGQEVILRCVPISNHLYFYWYRQILGQKVEFLVSFYNNEISEKSEIFDDQFSVERPDGSNFTLKIRSTKLEDSAMYFCASSFDRGNGQFFGPGTRLTVL.

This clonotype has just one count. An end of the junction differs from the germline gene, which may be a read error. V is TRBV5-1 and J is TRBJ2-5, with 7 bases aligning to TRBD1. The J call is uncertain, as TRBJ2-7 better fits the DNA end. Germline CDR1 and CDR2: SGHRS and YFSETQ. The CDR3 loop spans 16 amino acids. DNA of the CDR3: TGCGCCAGCAACTTGGCCCGGGACAGACAGGCCTACGAGCAGTACTTC. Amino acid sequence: CASNLARDRQAYEQYF.

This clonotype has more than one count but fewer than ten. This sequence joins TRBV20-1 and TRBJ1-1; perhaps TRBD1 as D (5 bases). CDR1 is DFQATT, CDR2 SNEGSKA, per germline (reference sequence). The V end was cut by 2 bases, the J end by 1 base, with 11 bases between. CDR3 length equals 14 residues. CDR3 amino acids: CSARRWDQNTEAFF. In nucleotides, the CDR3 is TGCAGTGCTAGACGTTGGGACCAGAACACTGAAGCTTTCTTT.